The rows below give T cell receptor beta chains drawn from one sample of a study of blood T cell repertoires in COVID-19. Data came from immunoSEQ multiplex PCR; TCRdb stores just in-frame clones and leaves some out. The profile shows 140,000 or so clones, about 83% of them singletons. Sequencing input: peripheral blood. All receptors derive from a man aged 30 to 39 with COVID-19, enrolled during active disease. Each CDR3 is given with its conserved first and last residue. Fields, in order: V gene, D gene, J gene, clone size, CDR3 protein, CDR3 DNA. The D gene is left open where the match is weak. Part of the rows lack a size; the others show once, few, many or a class for expanded clones.

TRBV10-3	TRBD1	TRBJ1-3	NA	CAISDPGQGRNTIYF	TGTGCCATCAGTGACCCCGGACAGGGACGAAACACCATATATTTT
TRBV10-3	TRBD1	TRBJ1-3	NA	CAISESQTGLSGNTIYF	TGTGCCATCAGTGAGTCGCAGACAGGGCTCTCTGGAAACACCATATATTTT
TRBV28	NA	TRBJ1-4	NA	CASSLGGLLNEKLFF	TGTGCCAGCAGTTTAGGAGGGTTGCTTAATGAAAAACTGTTTTTT
TRBV2	NA	TRBJ2-2	few	CASTWTTSTGELFF	TGTGCCAGCACGTGGACTACGTCTACCGGGGAGCTGTTTTTT
TRBV18	TRBD1	TRBJ2-1	NA	CASSSITGTGVNEQFF	TGTGCCAGCTCATCAATTACCGGGACAGGGGTCAATGAGCAGTTCTTC
TRBV7-2	NA	TRBJ2-6	NA	CASSFSGPASSGANVLTF	TGTGCCAGCAGCTTTTCAGGCCCGGCCTCTTCTGGGGCCAACGTCCTGACTTTC
TRBV28	TRBD1	TRBJ1-2	NA	CASTTAGTGGDGYTF	TGTGCCAGCACAACCGCCGGGACAGGGGGGGATGGCTACACCTTC
TRBV2	NA	TRBJ2-7	NA	CASSDGYGYEQYF	TGTGCCAGCAGTGACGGCTACGGGTACGAGCAGTACTTC
TRBV27	NA	TRBJ1-2	once	CASSREGGYGYTF	TGTGCCAGCAGCCGGGAGGGGGGCTATGGCTACACCTTC
TRBV29-1	NA	TRBJ2-7	NA	CSVDGGSSYEQYF	TGCAGCGTTGATGGAGGGAGCTCCTACGAGCAGTACTTC
TRBV18	NA	TRBJ2-7	NA	CASSRARDTGSSTYEQYF	TGTGCCAGCTCACGGGCTCGGGACACAGGAAGCTCCACCTACGAGCAGTACTTC
TRBV11-3	NA	TRBJ1-1	NA	CASSLGGLNTEAFF	TGTGCCAGCAGCTTGGGAGGACTGAACACTGAAGCTTTCTTT
TRBV4-1	TRBD2	TRBJ2-3	NA	CASTTGLAGEDTQYF	TGCGCCAGCACCACGGGACTAGCGGGAGAAGATACGCAGTATTTT
TRBV28	NA	TRBJ2-1	NA	CASHAEGRQFF	TGTGCCAGCCACGCGGAGGGAAGACAGTTCTTC
TRBV7-9	TRBD2	TRBJ2-2	NA	CASSLAGAGTGELFF	TGTGCCAGCAGCTTGGCGGGAGCGGGCACCGGGGAGCTGTTTTTT
TRBV28	NA	TRBJ1-3	NA	CASSLMVGVGNTIYF	TGTGCCAGCAGTTTAATGGTAGGGGTAGGAAACACCATATATTTT
TRBV6-5	TRBD1	TRBJ1-5	NA	CASSRDRVKPQHF	TGTGCCAGCAGTCGGGACAGGGTGAAGCCCCAGCATTTT
TRBV6-2/TRBV6-3	TRBD2	TRBJ2-7	NA	CASSSTSGSSYEQYF	TGTGCCAGCAGCTCCACTAGCGGGAGCTCCTACGAGCAGTACTTC
TRBV27	TRBD1	TRBJ1-4	NA	CASSRDRVFEKLFF	TGTGCCAGCAGTCGAGACAGGGTTTTTGAAAAACTGTTTTTT
TRBV3-1/TRBV3-2	NA	TRBJ1-1	NA	CASSQGARTEAFF	TGTGCCAGCAGCCAAGGGGCGCGAACTGAAGCTTTCTTT
TRBV27	TRBD1	TRBJ1-2	NA	CASSRSGTGGGYGYTF	TGTGCCAGCAGCCGATCCGGGACAGGGGGCGGCTATGGCTACACCTTC
TRBV20-1	NA	TRBJ1-2	few	CSASMGQGYGYTF	TGCAGTGCTAGTATGGGGCAGGGCTATGGCTACACCTTC
TRBV19	TRBD2	TRBJ2-1	NA	CASSIRASGSASSYNEQFF	TGTGCCAGTAGTATCAGGGCTAGCGGGAGCGCCAGCTCCTACAATGAGCAGTTCTTC
TRBV9	NA	TRBJ1-1	NA	CASSLFFGETTEAFF	TGTGCCAGCAGCCTTTTCTTTGGAGAAACGACTGAAGCTTTCTTT
TRBV15	TRBD2	TRBJ2-1	NA	CATSRDLASGISNEQFF	TGTGCCACCAGCAGGGATCTTGCTAGCGGGATCTCAAATGAGCAGTTCTTC
TRBV18	TRBD1	TRBJ2-2	NA	CASSLGTGYTGELFF	TGTGCCAGCTCACTCGGGACAGGGTACACCGGGGAGCTGTTTTTT
TRBV20-1	NA	TRBJ1-2	NA	CSASKSGTF	TGCAGTGCTAGTAAATCGGGCACCTTC
TRBV19	TRBD1	TRBJ1-1	NA	CASSGHRGDTEAFF	TGTGCCAGTAGTGGACACAGGGGGGACACTGAAGCTTTCTTT
TRBV6-6	TRBD2	TRBJ2-5	NA	CASNWIAGGWVETQYF	TGTGCCAGCAACTGGATAGCGGGAGGTTGGGTAGAGACCCAGTACTTC
TRBV3-1/TRBV3-2	NA	TRBJ2-3	many	CASSHVIEVDTQYF	TGTGCCAGCAGCCACGTAATTGAGGTGGATACGCAGTATTTT
TRBV6-1	NA	TRBJ2-7	NA	CASGKGAGYEQYF	TGTGCCAGCGGGAAGGGGGCGGGGTACGAGCAGTACTTC
TRBV28	NA	TRBJ2-1	NA	CASRTGSEQFF	TGTGCCAGCAGAACAGGGTCTGAGCAGTTCTTC
TRBV27	TRBD2	TRBJ2-7	NA	CASSPQTSGREDEQYF	TGTGCCAGCAGTCCACAGACTAGCGGGAGGGAGGACGAGCAGTACTTC
TRBV28	TRBD2	TRBJ2-7	NA	CASSLSHGRTYEQYF	TGTGCCAGCAGTTTATCCCACGGGAGGACCTACGAGCAGTACTTC
TRBV10-2	NA	TRBJ2-1	NA	CASRLTSPYNEQFF	TGCGCCAGCAGGTTGACTTCCCCTTACAATGAGCAGTTCTTC
TRBV6-5	TRBD1	TRBJ2-7	NA	CASRKTGTGSYEQYF	TGTGCCAGCAGGAAGACCGGGACAGGCTCCTACGAGCAGTACTTC
TRBV24-1	NA	TRBJ1-5	few	CATSGRDNYQPQHF	TGTGCCACCAGTGGTAGGGACAACTATCAGCCCCAGCATTTT
TRBV5-8	NA	TRBJ2-7	NA	CASSLAGGGIEQYF	TGTGCCAGCAGCTTGGCGGGGGGCGGGATCGAGCAGTACTTC
TRBV11-2	TRBD2	TRBJ2-7	few	CASSPTSYGYEQYF	TGTGCCAGCAGCCCGACTAGCTATGGGTACGAGCAGTACTTC
TRBV29-1	TRBD2	TRBJ2-7	NA	CSVDSALAGISYEQYF	TGCAGCGTTGACTCGGCACTAGCGGGGATCTCCTACGAGCAGTACTTC
TRBV7-8	TRBD2	TRBJ2-1	NA	CASSLRGRALGMNEQFF	TGTGCCAGCAGCTTACGCGGGAGGGCCCTGGGCATGAATGAGCAGTTCTTC
TRBV28	NA	TRBJ1-3	NA	CASSLAGSGNTIYF	TGTGCCAGCAGTTTAGCAGGCTCTGGAAACACCATATATTTT
TRBV29-1	NA	TRBJ2-3	NA	CSVVGGAPSTDTQYF	TGCAGCGTTGTGGGGGGGGCTCCTAGCACAGATACGCAGTATTTT
TRBV7-2	NA	TRBJ2-1	few	CASSLAGGRNEQFF	TGTGCCAGCAGCTTAGCGGGAGGCCGGAATGAGCAGTTCTTC
TRBV11-2	NA	TRBJ2-3	NA	CASSYLSDTQYF	TGTGCCAGCAGCTATCTGAGCGATACGCAGTATTTT
TRBV2	NA	TRBJ2-2	NA	CASRGLRGRELFF	TGTGCCAGCAGAGGACTAAGGGGCAGGGAGCTGTTTTTT
TRBV18	TRBD1	TRBJ2-1	NA	CASSPRTGDYNEQFF	TGTGCCAGCTCACCTCGGACAGGAGATTACAATGAGCAGTTCTTC
TRBV5-1	TRBD2	TRBJ2-3	NA	CASSLAGASGDTDTQYF	TGCGCCAGCAGCTTGGCCGGGGCTAGCGGGGACACAGATACGCAGTATTTT
TRBV6-5	NA	TRBJ2-3	NA	CASSSRTGGTQYF	TGTGCCAGCAGTTCCCGGACAGGAGGGACGCAGTATTTT
TRBV20-1	NA	TRBJ1-1	NA	CSAGVRTMNTEAFF	TGCAGTGCTGGTGTTAGGACAATGAACACTGAAGCTTTCTTT
TRBV20-1	NA	TRBJ2-7	once	CSASPGYF	TGCAGTGCTTCCCCGGGGTACTTC
TRBV19	TRBD2	TRBJ2-1	NA	CASSTGLAAYNEQFF	TGTGCCAGTAGTACGGGACTAGCAGCCTACAATGAGCAGTTCTTC
TRBV6-5	TRBD2	TRBJ2-7	NA	CASSIAGGGTGEQYF	TGTGCCAGCAGTATAGCGGGAGGGGGTACGGGTGAGCAGTACTTC
TRBV9	NA	TRBJ1-6	few	CASSVSGSPLHF	TGTGCCAGCAGCGTCTCAGGGTCACCCCTCCACTTT
TRBV7-2	NA	TRBJ1-2	NA	CASTWGEGYRRGYTF	TGTGCCAGCACCTGGGGGGAGGGTTACCGACGTGGCTACACCTTC
TRBV5-5	TRBD2	TRBJ2-7	NA	CASSLTLAGPYEQYF	TGTGCCAGCAGCTTGACCCTAGCGGGGCCCTACGAGCAGTACTTC